This T cell receptor (beta chain) appears in the sequencing data of a study of OX40 agonist ivuxolimab in advanced cancers. Study-wide background: Every patient in dose escalation had hepatocellular carcinoma, melanoma, renal cell or head and neck cancer.

Sequenced by immunoSEQ multiplex PCR; TCRdb stores in-frame clones only, minus some. Here the sample spans around 60,000 clones, 80% to 95% being singletons. The CDR3 is 12 residues long. V lost 7 bases, J lost 3 bases, and 11 bases lay in between. Germline CDR1 and CDR2: SGHNT and YYREEE (reference sequence). Autoimmune disease history or systemic immunosuppression was exclusionary. Sampling of blood occurred at baseline, cycle 4 day 1, and cycle 7 day 1. The TCR comes from an adult with an advanced solid tumor such as melanoma, head and neck, liver or kidney cancer. The rearrangement joins TRBV5-4 to TRBJ2-7; a weak D match, TRBD2 (5 bases). This specimen was CD4+ or CD8+ T cells sorted from blood, taken in a trial of the OX40 agonist ivuxolimab. The CDR3 DNA reads as TGTGCCAGCGGGCGGGTCGGCTACGAGCAGTACTTC. Translated: CASGRVGYEQYF.